The clone carrying this T cell receptor beta chain was counted only a few times. From the PCR reads, TCRdb called clonotypes with MiXCR, one entry per CDR3 protein. Here the sample spans roughly 93,000 distinct CDR3 sequences, about 49% being singletons. This CDR3 region has 14 residues. Trimming removed 4 bases from V and 0 bases from J, with 7 bases in between. This specimen comes from a study of CDR3 diversity in severe acne. V usage is TRBV12-3 or TRBV12-4 and J usage is TRBJ1-3; D gene uncertain. The receptor comes from a male donor with severe acne vulgaris. Specimen: blood. The CDR3 is CASSSLVSGNTIYF. The DNA of the CDR3 is TGTGCCAGCAGTTCCCTGGTCTCTGGAAACACCATATATTTT.